This record concerns one T cell receptor beta chain sequence. The target antigen is unknown. UMIs bearing a 6-nucleotide sample barcode were added through template switching. TCRdb reprocessed the 5' RACE reads and keeps a single row for each CDR3 protein, giving no DNA. This table holds around 380,000 distinct CDR3 sequences. The data originate from a study of monozygotic twins with inflammatory bowel disease. General study points: Immunosuppressive treatment differences may have increased patient repertoire variability. IBD patients had lower TCRbeta diversity (inverse Simpson) than healthy co-twins. Discrimination among different T cell subtypes was not achievable.

Germline V lookup: CDR1 SGHTS, CDR2 YDEGEE. There are 17 residues in the CDR3. The rearrangement links TRBV5-8 to TRBJ2-6. Material for sequencing was blood. The receptor was isolated from a human donor with ulcerative colitis or Crohn's disease, or a healthy co-twin of an affected twin (not recorded which). The CDR3 protein is CASSLALSPSGANVLTF. The complete variable domain, with remaining parts taken from reference TRBV5-8 and TRBJ2-6, reads EAGVTQSPTHLIKTRGQQATLRCSPISGHTSVYWYQQALGLGLQFLLWYDEGEERNRGNFPPRFSGRQFPNYSSELNVNALELEDSALYLCASSLALSPSGANVLTFGAGSRLTVL.